The rows below give T cell receptor beta chains drawn from one sample of a study of tumor-infiltrating T cells and Merkel cell polyomavirus. Clones were sequenced by immunoSEQ multiplex PCR, and TCRdb holds only the in-frame ones, with some missing. The table lists 25,000 or so clones, 70% to 90% of them singletons. Sequenced: lymph node tissue. These receptors all come from a man aged 50 to 59 with Merkel cell carcinoma. Each CDR3 is given with its conserved first and last residue. The D gene is left open where the match is weak. Only some rows state a clone size, as once, few, many or a class for expanded clones.

v_gene: TRBV7-3
d_gene: NA
abundance: once
j_gene: TRBJ1-6
CDR3aa: CASSLGHMNSPLHF
CDR3nt: TGTGCCAGCAGCTTAGGACATATGAATTCACCCCTCCACTTT

v_gene: TRBV10-1
d_gene: TRBD2
abundance: NA
j_gene: TRBJ2-1
CDR3aa: CASSESRGLANEQFF
CDR3nt: TGCGCCAGCAGTGAGTCCAGGGGACTAGCCAATGAGCAGTTCTTC

v_gene: TRBV19
d_gene: NA
abundance: once
j_gene: TRBJ2-1
CDR3aa: CASSISGLSYNEQFF
CDR3nt: TGTGCCAGTAGTATTTCGGGACTCTCCTACAATGAGCAGTTCTTC

v_gene: TRBV28
d_gene: TRBD1
abundance: NA
j_gene: TRBJ2-3
CDR3aa: CASSLGVGGEDTQYF
CDR3nt: TGTGCCAGCAGTTTAGGGGTAGGGGGCGAAGATACGCAGTATTTT

v_gene: TRBV30
d_gene: TRBD1
abundance: NA
j_gene: TRBJ2-7
CDR3aa: CALTGGYYEQYF
CDR3nt: TGTGCCCTGACAGGGGGCTACTACGAGCAGTACTTC

v_gene: TRBV7-9
d_gene: NA
abundance: once
j_gene: TRBJ2-7
CDR3aa: CASSTRVLAYEQYF
CDR3nt: TGTGCCAGCAGCACCCGGGTATTAGCGTACGAGCAGTACTTC

v_gene: TRBV2
d_gene: TRBD1
abundance: NA
j_gene: TRBJ2-2
CDR3aa: CASSADRGLDTGELFF
CDR3nt: TGTGCCAGCAGCGCTGACAGGGGGTTGGACACCGGGGAGCTGTTTTTT

v_gene: TRBV27
d_gene: TRBD1
abundance: NA
j_gene: TRBJ2-7
CDR3aa: CASSPGGGQGPFSYEQYF
CDR3nt: TGTGCCAGCAGTCCTGGGGGGGGACAGGGTCCATTCTCCTACGAGCAGTACTTC

v_gene: TRBV15
d_gene: NA
abundance: NA
j_gene: TRBJ1-4
CDR3aa: CATSRVPNSPNEKLFF
CDR3nt: TGTGCCACCAGCAGAGTCCCGAACTCACCTAATGAAAAACTGTTTTTT

v_gene: TRBV19
d_gene: TRBD2
abundance: NA
j_gene: TRBJ2-4
CDR3aa: CASSLGTSGREAKNIQYF
CDR3nt: TGTGCCAGTAGTCTCGGGACTAGCGGGAGGGAAGCCAAAAACATTCAGTACTTC

v_gene: TRBV4-2
d_gene: TRBD1
abundance: NA
j_gene: TRBJ2-7
CDR3aa: CASSLQTGEYEQYF
CDR3nt: TGTGCCAGCAGCTTACAGACAGGGGAGTACGAGCAGTACTTC

v_gene: TRBV28
d_gene: NA
abundance: once
j_gene: TRBJ2-4
CDR3aa: CASSLPAKNIQYF
CDR3nt: TGTGCCAGCAGTTTACCGGCCAAAAACATTCAGTACTTC

v_gene: TRBV28
d_gene: NA
abundance: NA
j_gene: TRBJ1-5
CDR3aa: CASSLPRQGGNQPQHF
CDR3nt: TGTGCCAGCAGTTTACCCCGCCAGGGAGGTAATCAGCCCCAGCATTTT

v_gene: TRBV5-4
d_gene: NA
abundance: NA
j_gene: TRBJ1-3
CDR3aa: CASSLPSGDTIYF
CDR3nt: TGTGCCAGCAGCTTGCCTTCGGGGGACACCATATATTTT

v_gene: TRBV28
d_gene: NA
abundance: NA
j_gene: TRBJ2-3
CDR3aa: CASSLRGDTQYF
CDR3nt: TGTGCCAGCAGTCTTCGGGGAGATACGCAGTATTTT

v_gene: TRBV28
d_gene: TRBD1
abundance: NA
j_gene: TRBJ1-6
CDR3aa: CATTGGAGSYNSPLHF
CDR3nt: TGTGCAACCACAGGGGGGGCGGGATCCTATAATTCACCCCTCCACTTT

v_gene: TRBV7-6
d_gene: TRBD1
abundance: NA
j_gene: TRBJ2-7
CDR3aa: CASSLRQGEGYEQYF
CDR3nt: TGTGCCAGCAGCTTAAGACAGGGTGAGGGCTACGAGCAGTACTTC

v_gene: TRBV4-1
d_gene: NA
abundance: NA
j_gene: TRBJ2-7
CDR3aa: CASSQEVSDPYEQYF
CDR3nt: TGCGCCAGCAGCCAAGAAGTGAGCGACCCCTACGAGCAGTACTTC

v_gene: TRBV5-4
d_gene: TRBD1
abundance: NA
j_gene: TRBJ1-6
CDR3aa: CASSPGGLVNSPLHF
CDR3nt: TGTGCCAGCAGCCCAGGGGGCTTGGTTAATTCACCCCTCCACTTT

v_gene: TRBV27
d_gene: TRBD1
abundance: NA
j_gene: TRBJ2-2
CDR3aa: CASSGYRGLGTGELFF
CDR3nt: TGTGCCAGCAGTGGGTACAGGGGGCTCGGTACCGGGGAGCTGTTTTTT

v_gene: TRBV11-2
d_gene: NA
abundance: once
j_gene: TRBJ1-5
CDR3aa: CASSLSSGSNQPQHF
CDR3nt: TGTGCCAGCAGCTTGTCTTCGGGGAGCAATCAGCCCCAGCATTTT

v_gene: TRBV9
d_gene: TRBD2
abundance: NA
j_gene: TRBJ2-7
CDR3aa: CASSVSGTSYEQYF
CDR3nt: TGTGCCAGCAGCGTAAGCGGGACTTCCTACGAGCAGTACTTC

v_gene: TRBV19
d_gene: TRBD1
abundance: NA
j_gene: TRBJ1-5
CDR3aa: CASSIFGTEIQPQHF
CDR3nt: TGTGCCAGTAGTATTTTCGGGACAGAGATTCAGCCCCAGCATTTT

v_gene: TRBV7-6
d_gene: NA
abundance: NA
j_gene: TRBJ2-7
CDR3aa: CASSQQGFVYEQYF
CDR3nt: TGTGCCAGCAGCCAGCAGGGGTTCGTTTACGAGCAGTACTTC

v_gene: TRBV4-1
d_gene: TRBD1
abundance: NA
j_gene: TRBJ1-5
CDR3aa: CASSHRLGRGQGSNQPQHF
CDR3nt: TGCGCCAGCAGCCACCGGTTGGGCAGGGGGCAAGGAAGCAATCAGCCCCAGCATTTT

v_gene: TRBV6-4
d_gene: TRBD2
abundance: few
j_gene: TRBJ2-3
CDR3aa: CASSRGTSGDTQYF
CDR3nt: TGTGCCAGCAGTCGAGGGACTAGCGGGGATACGCAGTATTTT

v_gene: TRBV6-5
d_gene: NA
abundance: once
j_gene: TRBJ1-1
CDR3aa: CASSYGGNEAFF
CDR3nt: TGTGCCAGCAGTTACGGGGGCAATGAAGCTTTCTTT

v_gene: TRBV11-1
d_gene: NA
abundance: once
j_gene: TRBJ1-4
CDR3aa: CASSSGLGEKLFF
CDR3nt: TGTGCCAGCAGCTCCGGACTCGGTGAAAAACTGTTTTTT

v_gene: TRBV5-4
d_gene: TRBD2
abundance: once
j_gene: TRBJ2-4
CDR3aa: CATTPGLAGVEDIQYF
CDR3nt: TGTGCCACGACCCCGGGACTAGCGGGAGTGGAGGACATTCAGTACTTC

v_gene: TRBV10-1
d_gene: NA
abundance: once
j_gene: TRBJ1-1
CDR3aa: CASRLTENTEAFF
CDR3nt: TGCGCCAGCAGGCTCACAGAGAACACTGAAGCTTTCTTT

v_gene: TRBV14
d_gene: TRBD2
abundance: NA
j_gene: TRBJ2-5
CDR3aa: CASSRVAGPVQETQYF
CDR3nt: TGTGCCAGCAGCCGAGTAGCGGGGCCCGTTCAAGAGACCCAGTACTTC

v_gene: TRBV30
d_gene: TRBD1
abundance: NA
j_gene: TRBJ1-5
CDR3aa: CAWSRTGINQPQHF
CDR3nt: TGTGCCTGGAGTCGGACAGGGATCAATCAGCCCCAGCATTTT

v_gene: TRBV10-2
d_gene: NA
abundance: NA
j_gene: TRBJ1-1
CDR3aa: CASSDVRGTSNTEAFF
CDR3nt: TGCGCCAGCAGTGACGTTCGGGGGACCTCAAACACTGAAGCTTTCTTT

v_gene: TRBV29-1
d_gene: NA
abundance: NA
j_gene: TRBJ1-5
CDR3aa: CSGRGLRNQPQHF
CDR3nt: TGCAGCGGCCGGGGGTTGAGAAATCAGCCCCAGCATTTT

v_gene: TRBV6-1
d_gene: TRBD1
abundance: NA
j_gene: TRBJ1-2
CDR3aa: CASSLTGGGYTF
CDR3nt: TGTGCCAGCAGTTTGACAGGGGGTGGCTACACCTTC

v_gene: TRBV10-1
d_gene: NA
abundance: NA
j_gene: TRBJ1-1
CDR3aa: CASSAVLGGEAFF
CDR3nt: TGCGCCAGCAGTGCAGTATTGGGGGGTGAAGCTTTCTTT

v_gene: TRBV6-1
d_gene: TRBD2
abundance: NA
j_gene: TRBJ2-7
CDR3aa: CASSGGLAGGNEQYF
CDR3nt: TGTGCCAGCAGTGGGGGACTAGCGGGAGGTAACGAGCAGTACTTC

v_gene: TRBV19
d_gene: NA
abundance: few
j_gene: TRBJ1-2
CDR3aa: CASSIRQDGYTF
CDR3nt: TGTGCCAGTAGTATTCGTCAGGATGGCTACACCTTC

v_gene: TRBV5-1
d_gene: NA
abundance: NA
j_gene: TRBJ1-4
CDR3aa: CASSRGSRDTNEKLFF
CDR3nt: TGCGCCAGCAGCCGAGGGAGTCGGGATACTAATGAAAAACTGTTTTTT

v_gene: TRBV29-1
d_gene: NA
abundance: NA
j_gene: TRBJ2-1
CDR3aa: CSVLGTPVGGEQFF
CDR3nt: TGCAGCGTACTCGGGACTCCCGTTGGAGGTGAGCAGTTCTTC

v_gene: TRBV30
d_gene: NA
abundance: NA
j_gene: TRBJ1-1
CDR3aa: CAWSPGRKNTEAFF
CDR3nt: TGTGCCTGGAGTCCAGGCAGGAAAAACACTGAAGCTTTCTTT

v_gene: TRBV28
d_gene: NA
abundance: NA
j_gene: TRBJ2-1
CDR3aa: CASSLGSVRAEQFF
CDR3nt: TGTGCCAGCAGTTTAGGATCGGTTAGAGCGGAGCAGTTCTTC

v_gene: TRBV4-3
d_gene: NA
abundance: once
j_gene: TRBJ2-3
CDR3aa: CASSQDGTHSSRPDTQYF
CDR3nt: TGCGCCAGCAGCCAAGACGGGACACACTCTTCGCGTCCAGATACGCAGTATTTT

v_gene: TRBV7-9
d_gene: TRBD1
abundance: once
j_gene: TRBJ2-7
CDR3aa: CASSPDRATYEQYF
CDR3nt: TGTGCCAGCAGCCCGGACAGGGCTACCTACGAGCAGTACTTC

v_gene: TRBV5-1
d_gene: NA
abundance: NA
j_gene: TRBJ1-4
CDR3aa: CASSSGRGFEKLFF
CDR3nt: TGCGCCAGCAGCTCGGGCAGGGGATTCGAAAAACTGTTTTTT

v_gene: TRBV6-5
d_gene: NA
abundance: NA
j_gene: TRBJ1-1
CDR3aa: CASFNVAGTTEAFF
CDR3nt: TGTGCCAGCTTTAATGTGGCGGGGACCACTGAAGCTTTCTTT

v_gene: TRBV19
d_gene: TRBD1
abundance: NA
j_gene: TRBJ1-5
CDR3aa: CASSISGTVPIWPQHF
CDR3nt: TGTGCCAGTAGTATATCCGGGACAGTGCCGATTTGGCCCCAGCATTTT

v_gene: TRBV11-3
d_gene: TRBD2
abundance: NA
j_gene: TRBJ2-5
CDR3aa: CASSLGGAGGQETQYF
CDR3nt: TGTGCCAGCAGCCTAGGTGGAGCGGGGGGACAAGAGACCCAGTACTTC

v_gene: TRBV5-1
d_gene: NA
abundance: NA
j_gene: TRBJ2-3
CDR3aa: CASSLVQFVDTQYF
CDR3nt: TGCGCCAGCAGCTTGGTACAGTTCGTAGATACGCAGTATTTT

v_gene: TRBV6-6
d_gene: NA
abundance: NA
j_gene: TRBJ2-3
CDR3aa: CASIKPGTDTQYF
CDR3nt: TGTGCCAGCATTAAGCCGGGGACAGATACGCAGTATTTT

v_gene: TRBV27
d_gene: TRBD2
abundance: NA
j_gene: TRBJ2-7
CDR3aa: CASSLRTSGSISSYEQYF
CDR3nt: TGTGCCAGCAGTTTACGGACTAGCGGGAGTATCAGCTCCTACGAGCAGTACTTC

v_gene: TRBV28
d_gene: TRBD1
abundance: NA
j_gene: TRBJ1-2
CDR3aa: CASSPGTARGGYTF
CDR3nt: TGTGCCAGCAGCCCGGGGACAGCTCGGGGTGGCTACACCTTC

v_gene: TRBV7-3
d_gene: NA
abundance: NA
j_gene: TRBJ2-1
CDR3aa: CASSLIRSSYNEQFF
CDR3nt: TGTGCCAGCAGCTTAATTAGGAGCTCCTACAATGAGCAGTTCTTC

v_gene: TRBV2
d_gene: TRBD1
abundance: NA
j_gene: TRBJ2-1
CDR3aa: CASSGDRYGNEQFF
CDR3nt: TGTGCCAGCTCCGGGGACAGGTATGGCAATGAGCAGTTCTTC

v_gene: TRBV7-9
d_gene: NA
abundance: NA
j_gene: TRBJ2-1
CDR3aa: CASRAPAVVSYNEQFF
CDR3nt: TGTGCCAGCAGGGCCCCGGCGGTAGTCTCCTACAATGAGCAGTTCTTC

v_gene: TRBV30
d_gene: TRBD1
abundance: NA
j_gene: TRBJ2-7
CDR3aa: CAWSQSPGQVKFYEQYF
CDR3nt: TGTGCCTGGAGTCAAAGCCCGGGACAGGTAAAATTCTACGAGCAGTACTTC

v_gene: TRBV5-1
d_gene: NA
abundance: NA
j_gene: TRBJ1-1
CDR3aa: CASSPPTGNTEAFF
CDR3nt: TGCGCCAGCAGCCCTCCGACAGGGAACACTGAAGCTTTCTTT